These 3 T cell receptor beta chains were all obtained from the same sample, sequenced in a study of T cell responses to AZD1222 COVID-19 vaccine. TCRdb's copy holds only in-frame clones and misses some; the assay was immunoSEQ multiplex PCR. Here the sample spans more than 95,000 clones, approximately 90% being singletons. The specimen comprised peripheral blood, sampled on day 0 of AZD1222 vaccination. The source of these receptors is an adult in good health.

The CDR3 sequence: CASSLWWTSGSRYNEQFF. The CDR3 bases are TGTGCCAGCAGTTTATGGTGGACTAGCGGGAGTAGGTACAATGAGCAGTTCTTC. The chain combines TRBV27 with TRBJ2-1; 13 bases are shared with TRBD2. The CDR3 is 18 residues long. J lost 4 bases, V lost 1 base, and 7 bases had no gene match. Germline V gene data show CDR1 as MNHEY and CDR2 as SMNVEV (reference sequence).

The chain combines TRBV2 with TRBJ1-3; 7 bases are shared with TRBD1. CDR3 size: 15 residues. Germline V lookup: CDR1 SNHLY, CDR2 FYNNEI. Trimming removed 5 bases from V and 0 bases from J; junction bases left unmatched: 4. CDR3 region: CASSWDSTSGNTIYF. Here the CDR3 DNA reads TGTGCCAGCAGTTGGGACAGCACCTCTGGAAACACCATATATTTT.

The rearrangement uses TRBV4-1 and TRBJ1-2, with a tentative D call TRBD1 (6 bases). V lost 0 bases, J lost 7 bases, and 12 bases lay in between. The V gene's germline CDR1 is MGHRA and CDR2 YSYEKL. The CDR3 runs 14 residues. This CDR3 is CASSQDRGLGGYTF. DNA for the CDR3: TGCGCCAGCAGCCAAGATCGGGGGCTCGGTGGCTACACCTTC.